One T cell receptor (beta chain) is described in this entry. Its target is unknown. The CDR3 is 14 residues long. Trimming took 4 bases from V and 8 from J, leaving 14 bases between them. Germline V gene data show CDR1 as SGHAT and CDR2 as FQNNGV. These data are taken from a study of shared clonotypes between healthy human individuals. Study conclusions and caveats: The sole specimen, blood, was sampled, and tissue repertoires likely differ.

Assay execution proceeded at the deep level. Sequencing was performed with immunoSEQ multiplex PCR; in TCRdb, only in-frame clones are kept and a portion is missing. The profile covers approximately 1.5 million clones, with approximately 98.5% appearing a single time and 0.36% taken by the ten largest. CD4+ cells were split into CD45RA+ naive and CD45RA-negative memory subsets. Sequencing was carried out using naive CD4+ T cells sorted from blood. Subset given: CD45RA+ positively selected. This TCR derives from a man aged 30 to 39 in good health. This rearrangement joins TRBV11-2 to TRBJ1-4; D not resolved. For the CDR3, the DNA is TGTGCCAGCAGCTCCGGGCTGGGAGGGGAAAAACTGTTTTTT. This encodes CASSSGLGGEKLFF.